Described below is a single T cell receptor beta chain sequence and its context. Its antigen is not known. The data belong to a study of cytomegalovirus exposure and HLA in healthy donors. Study-wide findings and caveats: The study designated some 180 TCR beta chains cytomegalovirus-associated. Analysis performed later found approximately 17,000 TCR beta sequences associated with HLA alleles at 0.05 false discovery rate. In a later analysis, the majority of CMV-associated beta chains seemingly showed HLA restriction. In most subjects, TCR beta sequences reportedly gave accurate predictions of HLA-A and HLA-B alleles.

CDR1 and CDR2 from the germline V gene are SGDLS and YYNGEE. Between the trimmed V and J ends, which lost 6 bases and 4 bases, there was a span of 19 bases. This CDR3 is built from 15 residues. 13 Jbeta primers and 60 Vbeta primers were used for the PCR. Repertoires were generated with immunoSEQ multiplex PCR, while TCRdb's copy carries only in-frame clones and drops some. The sample has 70,000 or so clones; 55% to 75% are singletons. This clonotype was obtained from a woman aged 30 to 39 in good health and CMV-seronegative. The chain links TRBV9 to TRBJ1-1, with TRBD1 as a possible D gene (6 bases). The sequenced material came from PBMCs. CDR3 loop: CASTLGGGGGTEAFF. The CDR3 nucleotides read TGTGCCAGCACCCTGGGGGGAGGGGGGGGCACTGAAGCTTTCTTT.